Reported below is one T cell receptor beta chain. Its antigen is undetermined. This specimen comes from a study of T cell responses to AZD1222 COVID-19 vaccine. Points from the study as a whole: Mapped onto spike, vaccine-associated CD4 TCRs spanned it and were dominant at 160-218 and 743-854. Only six individuals given AZD1222 were seropositive at baseline. Clonal diversity was possibly underestimated; the donors were predominantly white British and more often female.

The CDR3 is 16 amino acids. Trimming took 3 bases from V and 0 from J, leaving 14 bases between them. Germline values: CDR1 GTSNPN, CDR2 SVGIG (reference sequence). The protocol was immunoSEQ multiplex PCR, while the TCRdb copy is restricted to in-frame clones and leaves out a portion. The data show about 150,000 clones, under 95% seen once. The sequenced sample was peripheral blood, obtained on day 0 of AZD1222 vaccination. The rearrangement links TRBV30 to TRBJ2-2; D uncertain. The origin of this receptor is an adult in good health. CDR3 in DNA: TGTGCCTGGAGGTTGAGAGTTTTTACGAACACCGGGGAGCTGTTTTTT. Protein: CAWRLRVFTNTGELFF. The full variable domain, completed using reference TRBV30 and TRBJ2-2, is SQTIHQWPATLVQPVGSPLSLECTVEGTSNPNLYWYRQAAGRGLQLLFYSVGIGQISSEVPQNLSASRPQDRQFILSSKKLLLSDSGFYLCAWRLRVFTNTGELFFGEGSRLTVL.